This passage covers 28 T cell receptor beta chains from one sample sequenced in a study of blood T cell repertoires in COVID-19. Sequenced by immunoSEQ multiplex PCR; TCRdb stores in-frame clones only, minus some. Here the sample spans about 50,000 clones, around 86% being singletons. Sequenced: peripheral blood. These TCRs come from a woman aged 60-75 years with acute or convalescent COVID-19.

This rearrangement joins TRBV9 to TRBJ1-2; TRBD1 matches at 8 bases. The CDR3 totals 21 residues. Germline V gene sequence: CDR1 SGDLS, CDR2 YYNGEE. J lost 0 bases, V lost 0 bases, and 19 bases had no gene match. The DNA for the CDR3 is TGTGCCAGCAGCGTAGAAGCGAGGCTGACAGGGGTATCCCTATCTAACTATGGCTACACCTTC. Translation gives CASSVEARLTGVSLSNYGYTF.

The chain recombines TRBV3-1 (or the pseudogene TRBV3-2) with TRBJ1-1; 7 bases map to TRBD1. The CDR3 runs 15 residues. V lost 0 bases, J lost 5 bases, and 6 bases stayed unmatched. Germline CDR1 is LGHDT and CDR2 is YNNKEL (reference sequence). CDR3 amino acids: CASSQEQGVWTEAFF. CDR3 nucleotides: TGTGCCAGCAGCCAAGAGCAGGGGGTTTGGACTGAAGCTTTCTTT.

In nucleotides, the CDR3 is TGTGCCAGCAGCCTTCGACGCGGGCAGGAGCAGTTCTTC. Translating it yields CASSLRRGQEQFF. V is TRBV2 and J is TRBJ2-1; perhaps TRBD2 as D (5 bases). This CDR3 contains 13 residues. Germline V gene lookup returns CDR1 SNHLY and CDR2 FYNNEI. The germline V and J ends were trimmed by 6 bases and 10 bases, with 16 bases remaining between them.

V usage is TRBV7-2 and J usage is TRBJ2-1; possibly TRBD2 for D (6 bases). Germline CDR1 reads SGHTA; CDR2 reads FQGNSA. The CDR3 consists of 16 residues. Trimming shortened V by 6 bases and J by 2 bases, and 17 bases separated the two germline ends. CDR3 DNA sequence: TGTGCCAGCAGGGCCGGACTAAGTGTAACCTACAATGAGCAGTTCTTC. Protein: CASRAGLSVTYNEQFF.

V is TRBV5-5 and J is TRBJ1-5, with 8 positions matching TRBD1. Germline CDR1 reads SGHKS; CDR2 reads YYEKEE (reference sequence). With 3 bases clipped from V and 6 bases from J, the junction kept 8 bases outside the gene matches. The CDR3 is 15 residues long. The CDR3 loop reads CASSSIAGTGQPQHF. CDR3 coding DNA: TGTGCCAGCAGCTCCATTGCAGGGACAGGTCAGCCCCAGCATTTT.

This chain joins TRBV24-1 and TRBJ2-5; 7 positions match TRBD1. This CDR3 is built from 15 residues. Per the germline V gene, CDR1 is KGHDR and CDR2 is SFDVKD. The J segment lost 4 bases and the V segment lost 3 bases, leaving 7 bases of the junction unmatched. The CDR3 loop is CATSDRTGDRETQYF. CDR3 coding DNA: TGTGCCACCAGTGATCGAACAGGGGATCGAGAGACCCAGTACTTC.

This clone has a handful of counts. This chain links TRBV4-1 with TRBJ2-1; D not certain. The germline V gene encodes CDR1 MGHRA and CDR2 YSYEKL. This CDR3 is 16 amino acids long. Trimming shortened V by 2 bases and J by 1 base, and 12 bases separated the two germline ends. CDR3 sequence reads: CASSQIRRRSYNEQFF. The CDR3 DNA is TGCGCCAGCAGCCAAATCCGTCGCAGGTCCTACAATGAGCAGTTCTTC.

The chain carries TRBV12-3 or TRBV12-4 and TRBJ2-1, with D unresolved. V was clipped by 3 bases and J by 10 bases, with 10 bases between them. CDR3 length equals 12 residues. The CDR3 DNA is TGTGCCAGCAGTTTCGCAGTGGAGGAGCAGTTCTTC. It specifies CASSFAVEEQFF.

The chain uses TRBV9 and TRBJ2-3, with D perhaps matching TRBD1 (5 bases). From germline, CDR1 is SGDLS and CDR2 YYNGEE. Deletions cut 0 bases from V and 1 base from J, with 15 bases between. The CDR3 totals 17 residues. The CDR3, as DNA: TGTGCCAGCAGCGTAGAAGCAGGGCTGTCTGGCACAGATACGCAGTATTTT. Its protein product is CASSVEAGLSGTDTQYF.

The CDR3 region is CASSYSRGGSGNTIYF. In nucleotides, the CDR3 is TGTGCCAGCAGTTACTCGAGAGGGGGCTCTGGAAACACCATATATTTT. The J gene is TRBJ1-3, the V gene TRBV6-5, with D tentatively TRBD1 (6 bases). V dropped 0 bases and J dropped 0 bases, with 9 bases sitting between them. The CDR3 has 16 residues. Germline assignment: CDR1 MNHEY and CDR2 SVGAGI.

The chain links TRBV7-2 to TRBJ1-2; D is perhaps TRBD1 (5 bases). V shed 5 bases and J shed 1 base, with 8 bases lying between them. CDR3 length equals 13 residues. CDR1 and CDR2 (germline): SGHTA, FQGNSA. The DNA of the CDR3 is TGTGCCAGCAGCCGGAGGGGTAACTATGGCTACACCTTC. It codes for CASSRRGNYGYTF.

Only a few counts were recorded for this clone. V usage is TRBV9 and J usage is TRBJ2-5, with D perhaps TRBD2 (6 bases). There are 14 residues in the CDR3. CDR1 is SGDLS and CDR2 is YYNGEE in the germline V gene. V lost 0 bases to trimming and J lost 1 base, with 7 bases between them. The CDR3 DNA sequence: TGTGCCAGCAGCGTAGGGACTATCCAAGAGACCCAGTACTTC. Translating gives CASSVGTIQETQYF.

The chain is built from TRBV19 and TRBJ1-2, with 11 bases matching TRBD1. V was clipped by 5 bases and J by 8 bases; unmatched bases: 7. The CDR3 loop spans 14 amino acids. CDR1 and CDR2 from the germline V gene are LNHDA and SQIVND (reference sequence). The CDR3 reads CASSAGDRGVGYTF. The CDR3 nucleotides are TGTGCCAGTAGTGCCGGGGACAGGGGGGTCGGCTACACCTTC.

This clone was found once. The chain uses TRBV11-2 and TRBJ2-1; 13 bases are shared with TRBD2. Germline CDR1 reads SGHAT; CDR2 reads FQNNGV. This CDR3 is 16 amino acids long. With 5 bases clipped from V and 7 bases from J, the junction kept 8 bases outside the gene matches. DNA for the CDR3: TGTGCCAGCAGCCCCACCCCGACTAGCGGGAGGAATGAGCAGTTCTTC. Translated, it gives CASSPTPTSGRNEQFF.

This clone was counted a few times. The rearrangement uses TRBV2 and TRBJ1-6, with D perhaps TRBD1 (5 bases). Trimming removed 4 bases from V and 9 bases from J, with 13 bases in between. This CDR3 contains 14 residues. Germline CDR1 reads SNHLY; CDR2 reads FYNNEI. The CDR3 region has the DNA TGTGCCAGCAGTGTGGGGCAGGTCCTTTCACCCCTCCACTTT. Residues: CASSVGQVLSPLHF.

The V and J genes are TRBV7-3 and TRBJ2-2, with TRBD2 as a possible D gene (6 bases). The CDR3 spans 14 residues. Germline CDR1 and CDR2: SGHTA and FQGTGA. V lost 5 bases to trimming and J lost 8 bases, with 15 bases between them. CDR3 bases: TGTGCCAGCAGCGTTCTAGGGGAGGCGGGGGAGCTGTTTTTT. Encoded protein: CASSVLGEAGELFF.

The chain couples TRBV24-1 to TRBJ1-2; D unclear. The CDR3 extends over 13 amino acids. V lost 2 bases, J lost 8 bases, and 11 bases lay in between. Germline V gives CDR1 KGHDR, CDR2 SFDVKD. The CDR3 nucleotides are TGTGCCACCAGTGATTCCCCGGGTAGAGGCTACACCTTC. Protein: CATSDSPGRGYTF.

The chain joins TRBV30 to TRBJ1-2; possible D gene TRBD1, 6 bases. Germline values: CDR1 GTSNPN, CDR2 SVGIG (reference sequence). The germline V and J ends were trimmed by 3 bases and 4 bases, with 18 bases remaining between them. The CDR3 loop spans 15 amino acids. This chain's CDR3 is CAWSRGGGPGYGYTF. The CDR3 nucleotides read TGTGCCTGGAGCCGAGGGGGGGGCCCGGGCTATGGCTACACCTTC. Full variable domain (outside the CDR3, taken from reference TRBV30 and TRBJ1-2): SQTIHQWPATLVQPVGSPLSLECTVEGTSNPNLYWYRQAAGRGLQLLFYSVGIGQISSEVPQNLSASRPQDRQFILSSKKLLLSDSGFYLCAWSRGGGPGYGYTFGSGTRLTVV.

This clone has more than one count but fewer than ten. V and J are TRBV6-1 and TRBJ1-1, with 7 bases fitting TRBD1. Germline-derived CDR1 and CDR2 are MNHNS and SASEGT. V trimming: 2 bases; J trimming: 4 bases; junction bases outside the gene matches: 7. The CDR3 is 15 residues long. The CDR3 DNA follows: TGTGCCAGCAGTGAATTAACAGGGGAAGGCACTGAAGCTTTCTTT. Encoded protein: CASSELTGEGTEAFF.

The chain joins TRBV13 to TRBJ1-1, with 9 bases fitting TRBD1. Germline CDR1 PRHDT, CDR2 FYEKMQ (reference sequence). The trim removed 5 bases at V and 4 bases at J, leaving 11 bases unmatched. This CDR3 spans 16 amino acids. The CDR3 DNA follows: TGTGCCAGCAGCGCTCGGGACAGGGTCCGGTCCACTGAAGCTTTCTTT. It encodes CASSARDRVRSTEAFF.

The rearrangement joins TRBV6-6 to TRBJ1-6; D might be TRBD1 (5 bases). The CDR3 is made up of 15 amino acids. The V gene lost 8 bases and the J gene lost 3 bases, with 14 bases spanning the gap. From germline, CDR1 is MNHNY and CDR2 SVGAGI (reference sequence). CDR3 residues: CASRTGGGYNSPLHF. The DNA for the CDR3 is TGTGCCAGCCGTACGGGGGGGGGCTATAATTCACCCCTCCACTTT.

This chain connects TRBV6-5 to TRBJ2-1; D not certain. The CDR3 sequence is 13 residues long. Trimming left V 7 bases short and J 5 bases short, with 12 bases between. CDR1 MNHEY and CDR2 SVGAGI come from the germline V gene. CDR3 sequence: CASISLRDNEQFF. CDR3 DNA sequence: TGTGCCAGCATTTCACTACGGGACAATGAGCAGTTCTTC.

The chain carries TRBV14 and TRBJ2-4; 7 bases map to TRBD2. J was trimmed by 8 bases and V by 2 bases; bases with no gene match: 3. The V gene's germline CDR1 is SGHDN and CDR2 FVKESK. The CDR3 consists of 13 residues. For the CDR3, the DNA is TGTGCCAGCAGCCAATTAGGGAGGGACATTCAGTACTTC. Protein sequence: CASSQLGRDIQYF.

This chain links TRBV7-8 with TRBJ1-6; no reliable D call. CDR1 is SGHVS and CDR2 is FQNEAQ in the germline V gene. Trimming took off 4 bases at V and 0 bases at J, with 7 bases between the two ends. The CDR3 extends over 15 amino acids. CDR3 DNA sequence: TGTGCCAGCAGCTCCGCGAGCTCCTATAATTCACCCCTCCACTTT. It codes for CASSSASSYNSPLHF.

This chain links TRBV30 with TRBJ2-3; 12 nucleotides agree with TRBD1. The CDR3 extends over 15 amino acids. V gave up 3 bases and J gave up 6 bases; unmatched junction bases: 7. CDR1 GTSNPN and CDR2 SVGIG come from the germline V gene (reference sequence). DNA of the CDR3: TGTGCCTGGAGGGGACAGGGGGCCGCGTCCGATACGCAGTATTTT. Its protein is CAWRGQGAASDTQYF.

The CDR3 coding sequence is TGTGCCAGCAGTGGGACAGGGGATTATGGCTACACCTTC. It specifies CASSGTGDYGYTF. This chain joins TRBV6-2 or TRBV6-3 and TRBJ1-2; 10 positions match TRBD1. CDR1 is MNHEY, CDR2 SVGEGT, per germline. Germline trimming cut 5 bases from V and 5 bases from J; bases unmatched to any gene: 2. The CDR3 runs 13 residues.

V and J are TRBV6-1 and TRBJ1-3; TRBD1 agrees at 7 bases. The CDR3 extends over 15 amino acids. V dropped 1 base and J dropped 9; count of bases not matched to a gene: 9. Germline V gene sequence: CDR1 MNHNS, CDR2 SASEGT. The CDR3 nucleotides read TGTGCCAGCAGTGAAGGACAGGGCCTTCGGGGCACCATATATTTT. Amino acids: CASSEGQGLRGTIYF.

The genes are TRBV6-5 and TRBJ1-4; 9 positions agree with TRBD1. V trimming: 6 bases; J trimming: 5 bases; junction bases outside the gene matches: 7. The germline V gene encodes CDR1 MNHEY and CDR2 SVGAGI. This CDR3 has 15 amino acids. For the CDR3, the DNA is TGTGCCAGCAGCCTCACGACAGGGGGGAATGAAAAACTGTTTTTT. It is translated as CASSLTTGGNEKLFF.